The T cell receptor beta chain under discussion was sequenced for a study of cytomegalovirus exposure and HLA in healthy donors. V shed 6 bases and J shed 3 bases, with 6 bases lying between them. The germline gives CDR1 SGHNT, CDR2 YYREEE (reference sequence). The CDR3 spans 12 residues. PCR used 60 Vbeta primers and 13 Jbeta primers. Libraries were prepared by immunoSEQ multiplex PCR; TCRdb keeps only in-frame clonotypes and omits some of them. The sample holds 90,000 or so clones, over 75% seen once. Sequences were obtained from PBMCs. The chain links TRBV5-4 to TRBJ2-2; D might be TRBD1 (5 bases). The clonotype comes from a man aged 50-59 years in good health and CMV-seronegative. The CDR3 sequence is CASTRDTGELFF. The CDR3 nucleotides read TGTGCCAGCACCAGGGACACCGGGGAGCTGTTTTTT.